This T cell receptor (beta chain) was found in a study of CD8 T cells in ankylosing spondylitis (dated by TCRdb to the late 2010s). As for the study more broadly: The study set out to find disease-linked TCR variants by profiling T cell receptor beta repertoires in ankylosing spondylitis patients and healthy donors. Peripheral blood was sampled, and synovial fluid was also collected from ankylosing spondylitis patients. The full study cohort was made up of over 20 ankylosing spondylitis patients and around 100 healthy donors. Study-level results and caveats: Some motif variants had previously been reported in the synovial fluid and blood of reactive arthritis patients, which suggests shared mechanisms of disease initiation. The disease-linked clones showed a CD8+ phenotype and occurred at relatively low frequencies in peripheral blood. A TCR beta motif of 7 or 8 highly homologous amino acid variants appeared characteristic of blood from ankylosing spondylitis patients. The disease-linked clones were reported as significantly enriched in matched synovial fluid samples from ankylosing spondylitis patients.

Relative to germline, V is 1 base shorter and J is 5 bases shorter, with 11 bases between their ends. Per the germline V gene, SNHLY is the CDR1 and FYNNEI is the CDR2. Measured from the cysteine to the phenylalanine, the CDR3 is 14 residues long. The only DNA kept is the CDR3, 42 bases in frame from the first base. Sequenced on an Illumina HiSeq 2500. Quantitative 5'-RACE with molecular barcodes was used to prepare TCR beta libraries. Per the source publication's procedure: A new computational method based on a probabilistic model of VDJ rearrangement was used to identify disease-linked TCR variants. TCRdb handled the public reads itself, with Q25 trimming in fastp and clone calling in MiXCR, and kept productive beta chains. Identical CDR3 proteins give one entry, which carries the most common genes and DNA. The V and J calls and clone size come from TCRdb's table, not from the authors' own analysis. This sample has about 800,000 distinct CDR3 sequences in its table, and about an eighth of those were observed once. Together, the top ten hold under 0.6% of the sample.

Comments on this clonotype: What antigen it recognizes has not been identified. No much larger clone exists at a distance of one base, and base qualities are not known.

The sequence came from a male donor with ankylosing spondylitis. The chain is assembled from TRBV2 and TRBJ2-5; a tentative D match to TRBD1 spans 6 bases. Sample: blood, either unsorted or a sorted T cell fraction (not recorded which). The CDR3 region: CASSEDRVFETQYF. In nucleotides, the sequence is TGTGCCAGCAGTGAAGACAGGGTTTTCGAGACCCAGTACTTC.